Listed here are 21 T cell receptor beta chains from one sample, sequenced in a study of T cells in Graves' hyperthyroidism and ophthalmopathy. What was amplified from RNA transcripts were TCR beta CDR3 regions. The TCR CDR3 first-round RT-PCR relied on the HTBI primer set. TCRdb re-called the multiplex PCR reads through MiXCR, storing one row per CDR3 protein. The repertoire holds hundreds of thousands of distinct CDR3 sequences, with about 43% as singletons. Sequenced sample: peripheral blood or thyroid tissue (not recorded which). Source of these receptors: a woman between 18 and 29 years old with Graves' hyperthyroidism.

This clonotype was observed a few times. The V and J genes are TRBV7-9 and TRBJ1-1; D is unclear. CDR3 length: 14 amino acids. The V end lost 2 bases, the J end lost 4 bases, and 11 bases lay between the germline ends. Germline V gene sequence: CDR1 SEHNR, CDR2 FQNEAQ (reference sequence). This chain's CDR3 is CASSLSGLITEAFF. The CDR3 DNA is TGTGCCAGCAGCTTAAGCGGGCTGATCACTGAAGCTTTCTTT.

As concerns this clonotype: It may be a read error: a sequence one base away is much more abundant. V is TRBV7-9 and J is TRBJ1-5; TRBD1 agrees at 7 bases. There are 14 residues in the CDR3. Per germline, CDR1 SEHNR and CDR2 FQNEAQ (reference sequence). J gave up 6 bases and V 8 bases, and 10 bases lay outside the gene matches. CDR3 amino acids: CASGLTGLGQPQHF. In nucleotides, the CDR3 is TGTGCCAGCGGCCTGACAGGGTTGGGTCAGCCCCAGCATTTT.

The V gene is TRBV6-6, the J gene TRBJ2-5; D not certain. CDR3 length equals 14 residues. The V gene lost 6 bases and the J gene lost 5 bases, with 16 bases spanning the gap. The germline gives CDR1 MNHNY, CDR2 SVGAGI (reference sequence). CDR3 bases: TGTGCCAGCAGCCCCGTCGTACCCAGGGAGACCCAGTACTTC. This translates into CASSPVVPRETQYF.

As for this clonotype: At one end, the junction sequence differs from germline, possibly due to a read error. The chain links TRBV7-9 to TRBJ2-5; D is unclear. This CDR3 is 14 amino acids long. Germline V gene lookup returns CDR1 SEHNR and CDR2 FQNEAQ (reference sequence). This chain's CDR3 is CASSYARTQETRYF. In DNA form, the CDR3 reads TGTGCCAGCAGCTATGCACGGACCCAAGAGACCCGGTACTTC.

This chain joins TRBV29-1 and TRBJ1-2; D is perhaps TRBD1 (5 bases). CDR1 is SQVTM, CDR2 ANQGSEA, per germline. With 5 bases removed from V and 10 bases from J, the gap between germline ends came to 17 bases. The length of the CDR3 is 12 residues. The CDR3 protein is CSVFHRDPIYTF. The CDR3 nucleotides are TGCAGCGTTTTTCACCGGGACCCAATCTACACCTTC.

Note on this clonotype: Mismatch with germline at one junction end may stem from a read error. The chain couples TRBV2 to TRBJ2-7; 7 bases are shared with TRBD2. From germline, CDR1 is SNHLY and CDR2 FYNNEI. This CDR3 has 13 amino acids. This CDR3 is CARGLTHSFEQYF. The CDR3 DNA is TGTGCCAGGGGACTAACCCACTCCTTCGAGCAGTACTTC.

The rearrangement joins TRBV10-3 to TRBJ1-5; D is ambiguous. The V end was cut by 5 bases, the J end by 4 bases, with 12 bases between. This CDR3 has 14 amino acids. Per germline, CDR1 ENHRY and CDR2 SYGVKD. CDR3 sequence reads: CAISLEGQNQPQHF. The CDR3 coding sequence is TGTGCCATCAGTTTGGAAGGGCAAAATCAGCCCCAGCATTTT.

This clonotype was recorded at least ten times. V and J are TRBV7-9 and TRBJ2-5; 9 bases align to TRBD1. CDR3 length equals 16 residues. Germline V lookup: CDR1 SEHNR, CDR2 FQNEAQ (reference sequence). The J segment lost 1 base and the V segment lost 5 bases, leaving 8 bases of the junction unmatched. The CDR3 sequence is CASSRLGQGTQETQYF. The CDR3 DNA sequence: TGTGCCAGCAGCCGCTTAGGACAGGGGACCCAAGAGACCCAGTACTTC.

This clonotype came up once. The chain recombines TRBV11-2 with TRBJ2-7; 16 bases agree with TRBD2. The CDR3 loop spans 16 amino acids. V was pared by 5 bases and J by 12 bases, with 13 bases of the junction left unmatched. CDR1 and CDR2 (germline): SGHAT, FQNNGV. CDR3 amino acids: CASSLGLAGGQGALYF. CDR3 nucleotides: TGTGCCAGCAGCCTGGGACTAGCGGGAGGGCAGGGCGCGCTGTACTTC.

This clonotype was seen a handful of times. The J gene is TRBJ1-3, the V gene TRBV6-5, with D uncertain. The CDR3 runs 15 residues. Trimming removed 4 bases from V and 0 bases from J, with 10 bases in between. Germline CDR1 and CDR2: MNHEY and SVGAGI. CDR3: CASSLQRYSGNTIYF. Here the CDR3 DNA reads TGTGCCAGCAGTTTACAGCGTTACTCTGGAAACACCATATATTTT.

This clonotype was detected ten times or more. The rearrangement joins TRBV29-1 to TRBJ1-2, with D unresolved. Trimming pared 2 bases from V and 7 bases from J, leaving 11 bases between. Germline-derived CDR1 and CDR2 are SQVTM and ANQGSEA. This CDR3 region has 12 residues. CDR3 sequence (DNA): TGCAGCGTTGAACGTGACGGCGGTGGCTACACCTTC. Translated: CSVERDGGGYTF.

In this sample, this clonotype turned up many times. The chain couples TRBV2 to TRBJ2-5, with no clear D. The germline V gene has CDR1 SNHLY and CDR2 FYNNEI. The CDR3 runs 12 residues. The germline V and J ends were trimmed by 5 bases and 5 bases, with 9 bases remaining between them. The DNA of the CDR3 is TGTGCCAGCAGTAGAGAGTCGGAGACCCAGTACTTC. Translation: CASSRESETQYF.

This clonotype was counted between two and nine times. This CDR3 reads CASSLAGSDNYGYTF. Here the CDR3 DNA reads TGTGCCAGCAGTTTGGCAGGGTCGGATAACTATGGCTACACCTTC. The rearrangement links TRBV7-9 to TRBJ1-2; D is possibly TRBD1 (5 bases). The length of the CDR3 is 15 residues. In germline, CDR1 is SEHNR, CDR2 FQNEAQ (reference sequence). Between the trimmed V and J ends, which lost 6 bases and 1 base, there was a span of 15 bases. Together with reference TRBV7-9 and TRBJ1-2, the CDR3 gives the full variable domain: DTGVSQNPRHKITKRGQNVTFRCDPISEHNRLYWYRQTLGQGPEFLTYFQNEAQLEKSRLLSDRFSAERPKGSFSTLEIQRTEQGDSAMYLCASSLAGSDNYGYTFGSGTRLTVV.

In its sample, this clonotype was seen a few times. The V call is TRBV20-1, the J call TRBJ2-5; 7 bases match TRBD1. CDR3 length: 13 amino acids. Germline CDR1 reads DFQATT; CDR2 reads SNEGSKA (reference sequence). V was clipped by 4 bases and J by 3 bases; unmatched bases: 5. The CDR3 bases are TGCAGTGCTAACCCTGACAGGGAAGAGACCCAGTACTTC. Translating gives CSANPDREETQYF.

This clonotype has ten or more counts. This chain connects TRBV7-8 to TRBJ1-5; possible D gene TRBD1, 6 bases. Germline CDR1 reads SGHVS; CDR2 reads FQNEAQ. This CDR3 spans 13 amino acids. Between the trimmed V and J ends, which lost 5 bases and 7 bases, there was a span of 12 bases. CDR3 DNA: TGTGCCAGCAGCAAAGGGGGTTTCCAGCCCCAGCATTTT. Translated: CASSKGGFQPQHF.

This clonotype was detected only a few times. The chain combines TRBV2 with TRBJ1-6; D unresolved. V lost 5 bases and J lost 7, with 24 bases in between. Germline CDR1 reads SNHLY; CDR2 reads FYNNEI. The CDR3 length is 18 residues. CDR3 DNA sequence: TGTGCCAGCAGTCACAACGAGCGCGCCCCGACTTACAATTCACCCCTCCACTTT. Amino acids: CASSHNERAPTYNSPLHF.

Comment on this clonotype: This clone may be a read error of a much larger clone one base away. The chain carries TRBV20-1 and TRBJ2-5; D unresolved. CDR1 DFQATT and CDR2 SNEGSKA come from the germline V gene (reference sequence). CDR3 length: 15 amino acids. The CDR3 DNA sequence: TGCAGTGCTAGAGATCTACGGACGTACCAAGAGGCCCAGTACTTC. Amino acid sequence: CSARDLRTYQEAQYF.

This chain uses TRBV5-4 with TRBJ1-1; D not resolved. Trimming left V 4 bases short and J 0 bases short, with 13 bases between. Germline-derived CDR1 and CDR2 are SGHNT and YYREEE (reference sequence). This CDR3 contains 15 residues. The chain's CDR3 is CASSIGWRVNTEAFF. DNA for the CDR3: TGTGCCAGCAGCATTGGATGGAGGGTGAACACTGAAGCTTTCTTT.

This chain uses TRBV7-9 with TRBJ2-7, with 9 bases matching TRBD2. From germline, CDR1 is SEHNR and CDR2 FQNEAQ (reference sequence). V gave up 5 bases and J gave up 1 base; unmatched junction bases: 9. The CDR3 runs 16 residues. The CDR3 bases are TGTGCCAGCAGCCAAAGAGGACTAGCGCTGTCCTACGAGCAGTACTTC. Translation gives CASSQRGLALSYEQYF.

This clonotype was counted at least ten times. This rearrangement joins TRBV10-3 to TRBJ1-1; D may be TRBD1 (6 bases). Trimming pared 3 bases from V and 0 bases from J, leaving 11 bases between. Looked up from germline, CDR1 is ENHRY and CDR2 is SYGVKD. The CDR3 loop spans 15 amino acids. For the CDR3, the DNA is TGTGCCATCAGTGACGGGGACATAATGAACACTGAAGCTTTCTTT. This sequence encodes CAISDGDIMNTEAFF.

V gene TRBV7-9 combines with J gene TRBJ1-5; 11 bases are a match to TRBD1. The CDR3 is 17 amino acids. Trimming at V came to 9 bases and at J to 7 bases, leaving 17 bases not matched to a gene. CDR1 and CDR2 from the germline V gene are SEHNR and FQNEAQ (reference sequence). The CDR3 region is CASSPTLDRGRKQPQHF. In nucleotides, the CDR3 is TGTGCCAGTAGCCCGACCCTGGACAGGGGGCGAAAGCAGCCCCAGCATTTT.